One T cell receptor (beta chain) is described in this entry. Trimming took 4 bases from V and 7 from J, leaving 7 bases between them. The germline V gene encodes CDR1 MNHEY and CDR2 SVGAGI. The CDR3 length is 11 residues. Here immunoSEQ multiplex PCR was the method, and the copy in TCRdb shows in-frame clones only, minus some. The repertoire holds tens of thousands of clones, about nine tenths seen once, with about 7.8% in the top ten. This entry belongs to a study of blood T cell repertoires in COVID-19. The J gene is TRBJ1-2, the V gene TRBV6-5, with no clear D. Sequences were obtained from peripheral blood. The source is a man aged 50 to 60 with active COVID-19. The CDR3 sequence is CASSSTVGYTF. The CDR3, as DNA: TGTGCCAGCAGTTCTACGGTTGGCTACACCTTC.